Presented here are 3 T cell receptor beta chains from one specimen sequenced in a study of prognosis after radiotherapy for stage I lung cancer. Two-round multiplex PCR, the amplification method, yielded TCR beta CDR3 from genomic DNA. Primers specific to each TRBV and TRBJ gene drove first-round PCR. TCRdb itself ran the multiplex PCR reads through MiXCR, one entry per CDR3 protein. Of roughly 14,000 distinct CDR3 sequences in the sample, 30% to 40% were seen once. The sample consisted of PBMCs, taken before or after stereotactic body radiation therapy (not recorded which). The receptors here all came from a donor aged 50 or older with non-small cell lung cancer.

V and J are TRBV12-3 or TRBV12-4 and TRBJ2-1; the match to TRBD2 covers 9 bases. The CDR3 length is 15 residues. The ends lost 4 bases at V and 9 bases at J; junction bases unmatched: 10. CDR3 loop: CASSSGTSRMSEQFF. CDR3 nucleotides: TGTGCCAGCAGTTCCGGGACTAGCAGAATGAGTGAGCAGTTCTTC.

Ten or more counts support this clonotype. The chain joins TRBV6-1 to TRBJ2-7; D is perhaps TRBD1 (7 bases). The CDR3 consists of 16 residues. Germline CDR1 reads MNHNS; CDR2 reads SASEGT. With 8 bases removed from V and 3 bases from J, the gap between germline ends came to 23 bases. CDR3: CASLNSSGGKNYEQYF. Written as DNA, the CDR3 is TGTGCCAGCCTAAATTCTTCAGGGGGGAAGAACTACGAGCAGTACTTC.

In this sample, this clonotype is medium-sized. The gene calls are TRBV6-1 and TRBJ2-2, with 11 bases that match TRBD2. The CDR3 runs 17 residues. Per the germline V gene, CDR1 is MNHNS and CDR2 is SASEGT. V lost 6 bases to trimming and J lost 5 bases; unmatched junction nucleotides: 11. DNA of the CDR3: TGTGCCAGCAGCTTTAGCGGGAGGGCCACCGGGACCGGGGAGCTGTTTTTT. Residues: CASSFSGRATGTGELFF.